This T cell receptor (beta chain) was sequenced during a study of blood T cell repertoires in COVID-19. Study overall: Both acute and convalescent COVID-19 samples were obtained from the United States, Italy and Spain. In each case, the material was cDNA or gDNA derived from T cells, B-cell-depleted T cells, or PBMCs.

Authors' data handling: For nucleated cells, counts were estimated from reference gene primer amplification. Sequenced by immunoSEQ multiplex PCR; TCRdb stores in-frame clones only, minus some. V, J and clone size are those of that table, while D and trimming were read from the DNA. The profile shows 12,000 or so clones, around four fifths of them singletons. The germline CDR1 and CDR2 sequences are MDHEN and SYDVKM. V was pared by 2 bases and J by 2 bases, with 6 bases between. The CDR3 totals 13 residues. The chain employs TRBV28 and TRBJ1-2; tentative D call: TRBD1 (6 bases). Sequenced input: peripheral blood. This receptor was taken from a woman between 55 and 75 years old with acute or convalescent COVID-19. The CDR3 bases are TGTGCCAGCAGTTTAACAGGGAACTATGGCTACACCTTC. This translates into CASSLTGNYGYTF.